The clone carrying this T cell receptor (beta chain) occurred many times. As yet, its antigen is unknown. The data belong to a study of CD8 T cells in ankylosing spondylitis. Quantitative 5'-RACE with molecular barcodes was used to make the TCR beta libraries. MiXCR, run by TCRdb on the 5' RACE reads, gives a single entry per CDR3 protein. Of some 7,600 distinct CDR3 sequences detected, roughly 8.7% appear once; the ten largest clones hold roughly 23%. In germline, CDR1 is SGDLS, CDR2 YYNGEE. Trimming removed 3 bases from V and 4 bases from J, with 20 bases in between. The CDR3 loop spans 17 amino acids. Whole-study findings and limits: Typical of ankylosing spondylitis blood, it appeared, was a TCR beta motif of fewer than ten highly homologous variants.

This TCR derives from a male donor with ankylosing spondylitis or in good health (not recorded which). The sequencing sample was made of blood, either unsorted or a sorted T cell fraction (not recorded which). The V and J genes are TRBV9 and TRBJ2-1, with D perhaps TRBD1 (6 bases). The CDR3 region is CASSEQGPEGFYNEQFF. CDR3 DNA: TGTGCCAGCAGCGAACAGGGCCCCGAGGGATTTTACAATGAGCAGTTCTTC. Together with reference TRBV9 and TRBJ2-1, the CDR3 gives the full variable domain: DSGVTQTPKHLITATGQRVTLRCSPRSGDLSVYWYQQSLDQGLQFLIQYYNGEERAKGNILERFSAQQFPDLHSELNLSSLELGDSALYFCASSEQGPEGFYNEQFFGPGTRLTVL.